The rows below give T cell receptor beta chains drawn from one sample of a study of PD-1 blockade in classical Hodgkin lymphoma. The method was immunoSEQ multiplex PCR; TCRdb's version includes in-frame clones alone and lacks a portion of them. The table has tens of thousands of clones, roughly 90% seen once. Material: peripheral blood mononuclear cells (PBMCs), obtained at baseline. These TCRs come from a human donor with classical Hodgkin lymphoma. Each CDR3 is given with its conserved first and last residue. A D gene is named only where the DNA matches it firmly. Rows may omit the clone size; those that give it use once, few, many or a size class.

J | size | D | V | DNA | CDR3
TRBJ1-4 | . | . | TRBV4-1 | TGCGCCAGCAGCCAAGTCTCCGGGGATGAAAAACTGTTTTTT | CASSQVSGDEKLFF
TRBJ2-1 | once | TRBD2 | TRBV19 | TGTGCCAGTAGTATTTCCAGCGGGATATACAATGAGCAGTTCTTC | CASSISSGIYNEQFF
TRBJ2-1 | . | TRBD2 | TRBV10-1 | TGCGCCAGCAGTGAGTTCCCGGGAGGTAATAACAATGAGCAGTTCTTC | CASSEFPGGNNNEQFF
TRBJ1-6 | . | . | TRBV2 | TGTGCCAGCAGTGAATCATCGAGCGGACTGATTTATAATTCACCCCTCCACTTT | CASSESSSGLIYNSPLHF
TRBJ2-7 | . | . | TRBV6-1 | TGTGCCAGCAGTGAACTCGACTACTCCTACGAGCAGTACTTC | CASSELDYSYEQYF
TRBJ2-1 | few | TRBD2 | TRBV7-8 | TGTGCCAGCAGCTTAAGGACTAGCGGGAGTACCAGGTTACATGAGCAGTTCTTC | CASSLRTSGSTRLHEQFF
TRBJ2-2 | . | . | TRBV2 | TGTGCCAGCATGGGGCTGTTGGGCTCGGCCGGGGAGCTGTTTTTT | CASMGLLGSAGELFF
TRBJ2-5 | . | . | TRBV18 | TGTGCCAGCTCACCGGAGAACCAAGAGACCCAGTACTTC | CASSPENQETQYF
TRBJ2-7 | . | . | TRBV27 | TGTGCCAGCAGTTTAGGCGCGGGGGCACACTACGAGCAGTACTTC | CASSLGAGAHYEQYF
TRBJ2-5 | . | . | TRBV4-1 | TGCGCCAGCAGCCAAGCCAGCGGAAGACAAGAGACCCAGTACTTC | CASSQASGRQETQYF
TRBJ2-2 | once | . | TRBV4-1 | TGCGCCAGCAGCCATGAACCACGGAACACCGGGGAGCTGTTTTTT | CASSHEPRNTGELFF
TRBJ2-2 | . | TRBD2 | TRBV9 | TGTGCCAGCAGCATGACTAGCCCCGGGGAGCTGTTTTTT | CASSMTSPGELFF
TRBJ2-2 | . | . | TRBV2 | TGTGCCAGCAGTGAAGGCCGTTTGACCGGGGAGCTGTTTTTT | CASSEGRLTGELFF
TRBJ1-2 | . | TRBD1 | TRBV27 | TGTGCCAGCAGTTCCCGACAGGGCGCCATCTATGGCTACACCTTC | CASSSRQGAIYGYTF
TRBJ2-7 | . | . | TRBV5-6 | TGTGCCAGCAGCTTGGGGGGTTTCGCAGCCGAGCAGTACTTC | CASSLGGFAAEQYF
TRBJ2-7 | . | TRBD1 | TRBV28 | TGTGCCAGCCAGGGGGCCGGATCCTACGAGCAGTACTTC | CASQGAGSYEQYF
TRBJ2-2 | . | . | TRBV15 | TGTGCCACCAGCCAAGCCCATTGGGCCGGGGCCGACACCGGGGAGCTGTTTTTT | CATSQAHWAGADTGELFF
TRBJ1-1 | . | . | TRBV27 | TGTGCCAGCAGTTTATTAACAGGCCAAATCACTGAAGCTTTCTTT | CASSLLTGQITEAFF
TRBJ1-2 | . | . | TRBV11-2 | TGTGCCAGCAGCTTAGGAACAGGGAACTATGGCTACACCTTC | CASSLGTGNYGYTF
TRBJ2-1 | . | . | TRBV29-1 | TGCAGCGTAACCAAGGACTACCAAAATTCCGATGAGCAGTTCTTC | CSVTKDYQNSDEQFF
TRBJ1-4 | . | . | TRBV5-5 | TGTGCCAGCAGCTTGTTCCTCAAAGGGACAACTAATGAAAAACTGTTTTTT | CASSLFLKGTTNEKLFF
TRBJ1-2 | . | TRBD1 | TRBV5-6 | TGTGCCAGCAGCTTGGGGGACAGCGCCTATGGCTACACCTTC | CASSLGDSAYGYTF
TRBJ1-1 | . | . | TRBV7-3 | TGTGCCAGCCGAGGAGAGGGGACTCCTGAAGCTTTCTTT | CASRGEGTPEAFF
TRBJ1-1 | . | . | TRBV28 | TGTGCCAGCAGTTTGGGGGGGAACACTGAAGCTTTCTTT | CASSLGGNTEAFF
TRBJ1-1 | . | . | TRBV18 | TGTGCCAGCTCACCACCTGGGGGTAGCTCTGAAGCTTTCTTT | CASSPPGGSSEAFF
TRBJ1-1 | . | . | TRBV19 | TGTGCCAGTAGTATAGATTCAGAGGGATATAACACTGAAGCTTTCTTT | CASSIDSEGYNTEAFF
TRBJ2-3 | few | TRBD2 | TRBV7-4 | TGTGCCAGCAGCCCGAGAGGACTAGCGGAAGCCTGGAGCACAGATACGCAGTATTTT | CASSPRGLAEAWSTDTQYF
TRBJ1-5 | once | TRBD1 | TRBV19 | TGTGCCAGTAGTACGACAGGGCTCAATCAGCCCCAGCATTTT | CASSTTGLNQPQHF
TRBJ1-1 | . | . | TRBV4-2 | TGTGCCAGCAGCCAAGTACGGGATAACACTGAAGCTTTCTTT | CASSQVRDNTEAFF
TRBJ2-1 | . | . | TRBV27 | TGTGCCAGCTCGACTAGTCTACACAATGAGCAGTTCTTC | CASSTSLHNEQFF